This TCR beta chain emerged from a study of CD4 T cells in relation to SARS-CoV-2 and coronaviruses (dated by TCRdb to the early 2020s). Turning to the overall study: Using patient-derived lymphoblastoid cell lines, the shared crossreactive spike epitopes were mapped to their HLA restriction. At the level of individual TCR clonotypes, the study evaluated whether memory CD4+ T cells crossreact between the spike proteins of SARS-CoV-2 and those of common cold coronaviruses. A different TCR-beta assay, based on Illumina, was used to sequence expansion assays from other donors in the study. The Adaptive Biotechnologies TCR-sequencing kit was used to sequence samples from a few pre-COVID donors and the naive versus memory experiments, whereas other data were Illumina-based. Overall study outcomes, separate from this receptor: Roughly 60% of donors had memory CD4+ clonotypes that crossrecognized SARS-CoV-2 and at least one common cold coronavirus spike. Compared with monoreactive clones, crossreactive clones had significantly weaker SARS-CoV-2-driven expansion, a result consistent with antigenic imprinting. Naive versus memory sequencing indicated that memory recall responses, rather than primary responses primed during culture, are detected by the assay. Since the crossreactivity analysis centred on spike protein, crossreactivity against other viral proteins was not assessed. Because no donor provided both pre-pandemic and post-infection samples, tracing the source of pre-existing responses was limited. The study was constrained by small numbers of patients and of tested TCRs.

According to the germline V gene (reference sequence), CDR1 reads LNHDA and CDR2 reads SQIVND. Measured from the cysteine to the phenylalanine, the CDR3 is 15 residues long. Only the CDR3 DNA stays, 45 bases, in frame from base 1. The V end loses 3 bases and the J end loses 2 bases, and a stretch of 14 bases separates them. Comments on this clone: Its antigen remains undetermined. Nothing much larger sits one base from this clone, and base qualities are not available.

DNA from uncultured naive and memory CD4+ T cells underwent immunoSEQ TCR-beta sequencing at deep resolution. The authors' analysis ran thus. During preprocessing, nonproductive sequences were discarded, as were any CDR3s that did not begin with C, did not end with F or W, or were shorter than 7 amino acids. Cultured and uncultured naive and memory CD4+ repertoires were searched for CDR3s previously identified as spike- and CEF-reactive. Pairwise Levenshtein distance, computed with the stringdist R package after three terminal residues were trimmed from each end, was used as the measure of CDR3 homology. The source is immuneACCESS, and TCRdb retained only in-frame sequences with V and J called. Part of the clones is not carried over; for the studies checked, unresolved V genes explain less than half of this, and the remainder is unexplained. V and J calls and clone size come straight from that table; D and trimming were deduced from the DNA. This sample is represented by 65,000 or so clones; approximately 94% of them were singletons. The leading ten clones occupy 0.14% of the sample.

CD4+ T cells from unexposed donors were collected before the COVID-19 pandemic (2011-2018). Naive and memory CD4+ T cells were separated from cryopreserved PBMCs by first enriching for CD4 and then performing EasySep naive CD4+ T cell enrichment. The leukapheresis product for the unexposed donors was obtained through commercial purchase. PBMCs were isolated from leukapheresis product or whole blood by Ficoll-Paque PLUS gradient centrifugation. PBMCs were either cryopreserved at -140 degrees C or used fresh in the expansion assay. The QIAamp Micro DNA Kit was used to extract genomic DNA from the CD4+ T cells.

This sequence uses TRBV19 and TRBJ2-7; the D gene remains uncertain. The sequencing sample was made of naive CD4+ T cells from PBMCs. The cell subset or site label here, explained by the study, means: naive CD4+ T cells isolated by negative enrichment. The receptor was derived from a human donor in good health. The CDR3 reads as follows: CASSIATAAPYEQYF. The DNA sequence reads TGTGCCAGTAGTATCGCTACGGCCGCCCCCTACGAGCAGTACTTC.